This T cell receptor (beta chain) stems from a study of identical twins. A universal primer site was incorporated via template switching, and the cDNA contained unique molecular identifiers. One entry per CDR3 protein, called by TCRdb with MiXCR from the 5' RACE reads. The sample gives about 570,000 distinct CDR3 sequences, 9.6% of which show up once; 2.5% to 3.5% is in the top ten. This clonotype was found many times. V lost 4 bases, J lost 0 bases, and 2 bases stayed unmatched. Germline CDR1 and CDR2: MNHEY and SVGEGT. The CDR3 loop spans 16 amino acids. These data were likewise used in another study, on yellow fever vaccine responses in identical twins.

The sample taken for sequencing was PBMCs. The clonotype originates from a woman aged 18-29 years in good health. The chain joins TRBV6-2 or TRBV6-3 to TRBJ2-1; 11 bases line up with TRBD1. CDR3 sequence reads: CASSWGTGGSYNEQFF. CDR3 nucleotide sequence: TGTGCCAGCAGTTGGGGGACAGGGGGCTCCTACAATGAGCAGTTCTTC.